Here is one T cell receptor beta chain with its context. Using immunoSEQ multiplex PCR, the repertoire was profiled, and TCRdb retains in-frame clones only, with some absent. Of around 89,000 clones in the sample, approximately 94% were seen once. This record belongs to a study of technical replicates of blood from a few donors. The sequenced material came from T cells isolated from PBMCs. The clonotype comes from a human donor in good health.

This CDR3 reads CASSARDSGILAKNIQYF. CDR3 DNA: TGTGCCAGCAGTGCCCGGGACAGTGGGATTCTAGCCAAAAACATTCAGTACTTC. This chain joins TRBV2 and TRBJ2-4; 7 nucleotides match TRBD1. The CDR3 sequence is 18 residues long. J was trimmed by 0 bases and V by 4 bases; bases with no gene match: 12. Germline V CDR1 and CDR2: SNHLY, FYNNEI.